This T cell receptor beta chain emerged from a study of response to subunit inactivated influenza vaccine. TCRdb reprocessed the RT-PCR reads via MiXCR and lists one record per CDR3 protein. The profile covers about 520,000 distinct CDR3 sequences, with approximately 7.8% appearing a single time and about an eighth taken by the ten largest. The CDR3 sequence is 18 residues long. V dropped 6 bases and J dropped 0; count of bases not matched to a gene: 12. CDR1 SNHLY and CDR2 FYNNEI come from the germline V gene. This sequence originates from a man aged 45-69 years who received an inactivated influenza vaccine. The sequencing used PBMCs from blood, collected around 25 months after vaccination. The chain combines TRBV2 with TRBJ2-7; 12 bases align to TRBD2. In nucleotides, the CDR3 is TGTGCCAGCAGGAGACTAGCGGGAGAAGGGGGGACCTCCTACGAGCAGTACTTC. It is translated as CASRRLAGEGGTSYEQYF. Variable domain in full (rest from reference TRBV2 and TRBJ2-7): EPEVTQTPSHQVTQMGQEVILRCVPISNHLYFYWYRQILGQKVEFLVSFYNNEISEKSEIFDDQFSVERPDGSNFTLKIRSTKLEDSAMYFCASRRLAGEGGTSYEQYFGPGTRLTVT.